These 23 T cell receptor beta chains were all obtained from the same sample, sequenced in a study of cytomegalovirus exposure and HLA in healthy donors. PCR used 60 Vbeta primers and 13 Jbeta primers. Here immunoSEQ multiplex PCR was the method, and the copy in TCRdb shows in-frame clones only, minus some. This sample carries more than 65,000 clones, with 2.5% to 3% going to the ten biggest clones. The sequenced sample consisted of PBMCs. Receptors were obtained from a man in his forties in good health and CMV-seronegative.

The rearrangement uses TRBV6-4 and TRBJ2-4; TRBD1 aligns across 10 bases. Germline V gene sequence: CDR1 MRHNA, CDR2 SNTAGT. The CDR3 loop spans 17 amino acids. With V trimmed by 2 bases and J by 6 bases, 10 bases remained unmatched. The DNA for the CDR3 is TGTGCCAGCAGTGACCGGGACAGGGGCCCATGGGGAAACATTCAGTACTTC. This translates into CASSDRDRGPWGNIQYF.

V usage is TRBV7-2 and J usage is TRBJ1-4, with a possible D match to TRBD1 (5 bases). The CDR3 is made up of 14 amino acids. The V and J ends lost 5 bases and 8 bases respectively, with 15 bases between them. The germline V gene has CDR1 SGHTA and CDR2 FQGNSA. Here the CDR3 reads CASSLLGGIEKLFF. DNA for the CDR3: TGTGCCAGCAGCCTCCTGGGGGGAATAGAAAAACTGTTTTTT.

The J gene is TRBJ1-2, the V gene TRBV25-1; D not resolved. The CDR3 covers 13 residues. The V gene lost 5 bases and the J gene lost 5 bases, with 12 bases spanning the gap. Germline V CDR1 and CDR2: MGHDK, SYGVNS. In DNA form, the CDR3 reads TGTGCCAGCAGTTGGACGGGATGGTATGGCTACACCTTC. Translation gives CASSWTGWYGYTF.

The rearrangement uses TRBV7-2 and TRBJ2-1, with a possible D match to TRBD2 (6 bases). Trimming left V 4 bases short and J 5 bases short, with 15 bases between. CDR3 size: 15 residues. Germline CDR1 is SGHTA and CDR2 is FQGNSA. In DNA, the CDR3 is TGTGCCAGCAGCTCGACGACGGGGGAAAACAATGAGCAGTTCTTC. It translates to CASSSTTGENNEQFF. The full variable domain, in which reference TRBV7-2 and TRBJ2-1 provide the parts outside the CDR3, is GAGVSQSPSNKVTEKGKDVELRCDPISGHTALYWYRQSLGQGLEFLIYFQGNSAPDKSGLPSDRFSAERTGGSVSTLTIQRTQQEDSAVYLCASSSTTGENNEQFFGPGTRLTVL.

CDR3 bases: TGTGCCAGCAGCGACAGGTTCTACAATGAGCAGTTCTTC. This codes for CASSDRFYNEQFF. This rearrangement joins TRBV2 to TRBJ2-1; D is perhaps TRBD1 (6 bases). Germline lookup yields CDR1 SNHLY and CDR2 FYNNEI. The CDR3 consists of 13 residues. V was shortened by 6 bases and J by 3 bases, with 9 bases between the two germline ends.

This clone is classed as medium-sized by frequency. Other DNA sequences of this sample code for an identical CDR3. The chain joins TRBV7-9 to TRBJ2-7; 10 bases line up with TRBD1. Germline-derived CDR1 and CDR2 are SEHNR and FQNEAQ (reference sequence). Trimming cost V 5 bases and J 2 bases; bases outside gene matches: 6. CDR3 size: 15 residues. This CDR3 is CASSKDRGRTYEQYF. The CDR3, as DNA: TGTGCCAGCAGCAAAGACAGGGGGCGGACCTACGAGCAGTACTTC.

This rearrangement joins TRBV27 to TRBJ1-4; 8 bases are a match to TRBD1. The V gene end was trimmed by 10 bases and the J gene end by 3 bases; junction bases not matched to a gene: 7. Germline CDR1 reads MNHEY; CDR2 reads SMNVEV (reference sequence). CDR3 length: 14 residues. The CDR3 sequence: CATSRTGPNEKLFF. The CDR3 bases are TGTGCCACATCGCGGACAGGGCCTAATGAAAAACTGTTTTTT.

CDR3 protein: CASRKEGKSNEKLFF. DNA of the CDR3: TGTGCCAGCCGGAAGGAGGGGAAGAGCAATGAAAAACTGTTTTTT. V and J are TRBV11-1 and TRBJ1-4, with D tentatively TRBD1 (5 bases). CDR3 length: 15 residues. The germline CDR1 and CDR2 sequences are SGHAT and FQDESV (reference sequence). V was pared by 8 bases and J by 5 bases, with 18 bases between.

The chain recombines TRBV5-1 with TRBJ1-4, with 8 positions matching TRBD1. In germline, CDR1 is SGHRS, CDR2 YFSETQ. The junction had 7 bases not matched to a gene; V was cut back by 0 bases and J by 6 bases. This CDR3 has 16 residues. The CDR3 DNA sequence: TGCGCCAGCAGCTTGGTAGGGCAGGGGGCGGATGAAAAACTGTTTTTT. This codes for CASSLVGQGADEKLFF.

The CDR3 bases are TGCGCCAGCAGCAAGACTAGCGGGGGGGAAGAGACCCAGTACTTC. It yields the protein CASSKTSGGEETQYF. The rearrangement uses TRBV5-1 and TRBJ2-5; 14 positions agree with TRBD2. CDR1 SGHRS and CDR2 YFSETQ come from the germline V gene. The CDR3 totals 15 residues. With V trimmed by 4 bases and J by 3 bases, 2 bases remained unmatched.

This chain joins TRBV4-2 and TRBJ2-7; TRBD2 matches at 9 bases. The CDR3 is made up of 18 amino acids. V was clipped by 0 bases and J by 3 bases; unmatched bases: 12. The germline gives CDR1 LGHNA, CDR2 YNFKEQ. The CDR3 nucleotides read TGTGCCAGCAGCCAAGATCTGGCTAGCGGGACGCTTAGCTACGAGCAGTACTTC. Protein sequence: CASSQDLASGTLSYEQYF.

This chain connects TRBV19 to TRBJ1-1; unclear D gene. The germline gives CDR1 LNHDA, CDR2 SQIVND (reference sequence). The ends were cut back, 7 bases at V and 2 bases at J, with 8 bases in the middle. The CDR3 extends over 12 amino acids. In nucleotides, the CDR3 is TGTGCCAGTAAGTACAGAAACACTGAAGCTTTCTTT. Translated: CASKYRNTEAFF.

The J gene is TRBJ2-2, the V gene TRBV7-9; 11 bases fit TRBD1. This CDR3 is built from 16 residues. Germline V gene lookup returns CDR1 SEHNR and CDR2 FQNEAQ (reference sequence). V lost 2 bases to trimming and J lost 4 bases; unmatched junction nucleotides: 3. The CDR3 coding sequence is TGTGCCAGCAGCTTAAAGGGGACAGGGGGCACCGGGGAGCTGTTTTTT. This encodes CASSLKGTGGTGELFF.

This chain connects TRBV18 to TRBJ1-1; 7 positions agree with TRBD1. The CDR3 totals 16 residues. Germline loops: CDR1 KGHSH, CDR2 LQKENI. The V segment lost 1 base and the J segment 3 bases; nucleotides outside the gene matches: 8. The CDR3, as DNA: TGTGCCAGCTCACCACGGCGGGGAACAGGGGACACTGAAGCTTTCTTT. This sequence encodes CASSPRRGTGDTEAFF.

The chain couples TRBV2 to TRBJ2-7; D call uncertain. The germline V gene has CDR1 SNHLY and CDR2 FYNNEI. Between the trimmed V and J ends, which lost 5 bases and 0 bases, there was a span of 8 bases. The CDR3 contains 13 residues. This CDR3 reads CASSPRSSYEQYF. The DNA for the CDR3 is TGTGCCAGCAGTCCCCGGAGCTCCTACGAGCAGTACTTC.

The rearrangement links TRBV5-1 to TRBJ1-5; 8 nucleotides line up with TRBD1. CDR3 length equals 14 residues. V was clipped by 4 bases and J by 4 bases; unmatched bases: 4. Germline V gene lookup returns CDR1 SGHRS and CDR2 YFSETQ. Written as DNA, the CDR3 is TGCGCCAGCAGCCCCGGGACAGGTAATCAGCCCCAGCATTTT. It yields the protein CASSPGTGNQPQHF.

The V gene is TRBV2, the J gene TRBJ1-2; D is unclear. Germline loops: CDR1 SNHLY, CDR2 FYNNEI. The germline V and J ends were trimmed by 0 bases and 7 bases, with 12 bases remaining between them. The length of the CDR3 is 14 residues. The CDR3 loop reads CASSEAQSSRGYTF. The CDR3 coding sequence is TGTGCCAGCAGTGAAGCACAGTCATCTCGTGGCTACACCTTC.

The chain links TRBV6-5 to TRBJ2-2, with 10 bases identical to TRBD1. Germline V CDR1 and CDR2: MNHEY, SVGAGI. The V and J ends lost 2 bases and 6 bases, in that order; junction bases with no gene match: 3. This CDR3 spans 15 amino acids. CDR3 sequence: CASSYGTGDAGELFF. CDR3 sequence (DNA): TGTGCCAGCAGTTACGGGACAGGGGACGCCGGGGAGCTGTTTTTT.

This sequence joins TRBV30 and TRBJ1-1; 9 bases agree with TRBD1. After removal of 7 bases from V and 3 bases from J, the junction contained 9 bases not matched to a gene. The CDR3 sequence is 14 residues long. Germline CDR1 reads GTSNPN; CDR2 reads SVGIG (reference sequence). The chain's CDR3 is CALTQGAGDTEAFF. In DNA form, the CDR3 reads TGTGCCTTGACACAGGGGGCTGGGGACACTGAAGCTTTCTTT.

V gene TRBV27 combines with J gene TRBJ2-5, with 9 bases identical to TRBD1. The DNA matches TRBJ2-7 better at its end, which makes the J call doubtful. The CDR3 covers 15 residues. Germline V lookup: CDR1 MNHEY, CDR2 SMNVEV (reference sequence). The CDR3 here is CASSSATGGRYEQYF. The CDR3 coding sequence is TGTGCCAGCAGTTCAGCGACAGGGGGAAGATACGAGCAGTACTTC.

The chain is built from TRBV30 and TRBJ2-3; perhaps TRBD1 as D (5 bases). CDR1 is GTSNPN and CDR2 is SVGIG in the germline V gene (reference sequence). The V and J ends lost 3 bases and 0 bases respectively, with 7 bases between them. CDR3 length: 13 amino acids. The CDR3 region has the DNA TGTGCCTGGAGACAGGACAGCACAGATACGCAGTATTTT. It translates to CAWRQDSTDTQYF.

This chain uses TRBV14 with TRBJ2-1; weak D call: TRBD1 (6 bases). Per the germline V gene, CDR1 is SGHDN and CDR2 is FVKESK. Trimming left V 0 bases short and J 4 bases short, with 13 bases between. The CDR3 extends over 16 amino acids. This CDR3 reads CASSQEKGGPYNEQFF. CDR3 DNA sequence: TGTGCCAGCAGCCAAGAAAAAGGGGGTCCATACAATGAGCAGTTCTTC.

J is TRBJ1-5 and V is TRBV30; the match to TRBD1 covers 7 bases. The CDR3 covers 15 residues. V was clipped by 0 bases and J by 4 bases; unmatched bases: 6. The germline V gene encodes CDR1 GTSNPN and CDR2 SVGIG (reference sequence). CDR3: CAWSVAGGLNQPQHF. CDR3 bases: TGTGCCTGGAGTGTAGCAGGGGGATTGAATCAGCCCCAGCATTTT.